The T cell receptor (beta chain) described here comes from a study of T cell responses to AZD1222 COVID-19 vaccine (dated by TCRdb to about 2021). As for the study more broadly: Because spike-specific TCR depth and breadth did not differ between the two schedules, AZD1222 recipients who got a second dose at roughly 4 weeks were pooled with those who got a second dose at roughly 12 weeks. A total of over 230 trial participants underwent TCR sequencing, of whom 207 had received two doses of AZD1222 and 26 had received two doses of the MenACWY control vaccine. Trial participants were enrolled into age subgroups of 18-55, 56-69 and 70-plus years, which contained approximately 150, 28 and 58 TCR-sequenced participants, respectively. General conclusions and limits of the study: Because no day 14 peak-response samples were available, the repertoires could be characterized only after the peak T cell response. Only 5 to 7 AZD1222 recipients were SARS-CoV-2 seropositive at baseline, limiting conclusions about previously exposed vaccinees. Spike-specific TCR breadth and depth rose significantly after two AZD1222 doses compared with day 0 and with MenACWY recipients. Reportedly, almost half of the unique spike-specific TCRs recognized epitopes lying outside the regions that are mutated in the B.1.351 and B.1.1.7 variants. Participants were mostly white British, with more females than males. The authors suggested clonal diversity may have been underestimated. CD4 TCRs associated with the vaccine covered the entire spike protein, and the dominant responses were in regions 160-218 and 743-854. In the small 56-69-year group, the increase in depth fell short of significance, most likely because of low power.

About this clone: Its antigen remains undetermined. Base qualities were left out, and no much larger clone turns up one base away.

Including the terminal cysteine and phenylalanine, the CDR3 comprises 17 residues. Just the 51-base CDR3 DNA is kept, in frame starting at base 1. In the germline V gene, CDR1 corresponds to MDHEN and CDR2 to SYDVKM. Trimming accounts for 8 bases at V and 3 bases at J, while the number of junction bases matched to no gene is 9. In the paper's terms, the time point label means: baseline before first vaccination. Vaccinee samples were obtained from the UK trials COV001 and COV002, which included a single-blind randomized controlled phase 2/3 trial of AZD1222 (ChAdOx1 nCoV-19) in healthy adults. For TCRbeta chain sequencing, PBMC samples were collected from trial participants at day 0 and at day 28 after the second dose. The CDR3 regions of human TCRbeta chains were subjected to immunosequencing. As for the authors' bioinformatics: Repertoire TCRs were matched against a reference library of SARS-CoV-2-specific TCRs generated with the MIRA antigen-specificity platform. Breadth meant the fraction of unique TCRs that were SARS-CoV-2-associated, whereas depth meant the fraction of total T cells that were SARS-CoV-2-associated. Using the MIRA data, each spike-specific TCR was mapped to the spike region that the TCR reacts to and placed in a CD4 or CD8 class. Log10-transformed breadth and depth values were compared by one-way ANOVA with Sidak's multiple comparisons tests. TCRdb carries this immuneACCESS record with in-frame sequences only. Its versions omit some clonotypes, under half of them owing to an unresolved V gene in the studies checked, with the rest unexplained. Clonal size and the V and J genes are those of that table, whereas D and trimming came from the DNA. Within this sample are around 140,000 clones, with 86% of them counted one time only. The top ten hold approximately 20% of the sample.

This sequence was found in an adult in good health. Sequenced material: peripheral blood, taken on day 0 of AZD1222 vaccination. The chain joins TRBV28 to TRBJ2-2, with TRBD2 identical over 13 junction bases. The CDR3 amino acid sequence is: CASRILAGGRYTGELFF. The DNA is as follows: TGTGCCAGCCGGATACTAGCGGGGGGGCGATACACCGGGGAGCTGTTTTTT.